This T cell receptor (beta chain) was sequenced for a study of beta chain features in type 1 diabetes. Donors contributed one heparinised blood draw apiece, averaging about 116 mL. The authors obtained over 95% purity in all sorted populations. Study results and limitations: Patients showed naive, central memory and Treg TCRB repertoires that appeared more similar than those of healthy donors.

Since all of the isolated RNA was reverse transcribed, expressed TCRB transcripts were what got sequenced. The table came from immunoSEQ multiplex PCR; TCRdb's copy has only in-frame clones and leaves some out. Of tens of thousands of clones in the sample, 55% to 70% were seen once. In the case of this clone: Its antigen is currently unknown.

This receptor was taken from a woman aged 25 to 39 in good health. Input material: Tregs from blood.

For the CDR3, the DNA is TGTGCCAGCAGTTTATGGGAGAGAACATTGAACACTGAAGCTTTCTTT. It is translated as CASSLWERTLNTEAFF. This chain connects TRBV28 to TRBJ1-1; D is undetermined. From germline, CDR1 is MDHEN and CDR2 SYDVKM. Trimming cost V 0 bases and J 0 bases, with 11 bases left between them. The CDR3 has 16 residues.